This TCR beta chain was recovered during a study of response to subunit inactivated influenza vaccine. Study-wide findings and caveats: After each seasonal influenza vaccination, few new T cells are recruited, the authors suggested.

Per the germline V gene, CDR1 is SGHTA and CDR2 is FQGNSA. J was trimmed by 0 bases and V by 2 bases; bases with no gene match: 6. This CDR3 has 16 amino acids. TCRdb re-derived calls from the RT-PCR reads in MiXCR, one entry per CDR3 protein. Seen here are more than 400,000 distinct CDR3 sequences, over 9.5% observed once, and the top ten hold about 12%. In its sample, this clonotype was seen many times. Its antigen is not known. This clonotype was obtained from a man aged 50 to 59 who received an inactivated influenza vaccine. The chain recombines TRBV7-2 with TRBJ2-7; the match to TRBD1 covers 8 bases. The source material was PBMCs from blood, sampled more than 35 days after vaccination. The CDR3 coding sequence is TGTGCCAGCAGCTTAAGTGGGACAGGAGGCTCCTACGAGCAGTACTTC. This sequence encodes CASSLSGTGGSYEQYF. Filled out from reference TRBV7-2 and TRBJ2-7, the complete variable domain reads GAGVSQSPSNKVTEKGKDVELRCDPISGHTALYWYRQSLGQGLEFLIYFQGNSAPDKSGLPSDRFSAERTGGSVSTLTIQRTQQEDSAVYLCASSLSGTGGSYEQYFGPGTRLTVT.